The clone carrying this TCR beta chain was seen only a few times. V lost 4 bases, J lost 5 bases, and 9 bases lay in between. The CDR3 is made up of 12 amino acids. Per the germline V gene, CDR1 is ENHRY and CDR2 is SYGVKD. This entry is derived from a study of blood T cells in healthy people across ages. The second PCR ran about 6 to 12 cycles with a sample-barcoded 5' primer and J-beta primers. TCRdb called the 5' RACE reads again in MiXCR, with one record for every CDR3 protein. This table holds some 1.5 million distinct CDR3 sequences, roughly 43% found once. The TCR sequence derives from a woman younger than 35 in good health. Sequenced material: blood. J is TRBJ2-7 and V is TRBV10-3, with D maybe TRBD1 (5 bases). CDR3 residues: CAISGRGDEQYF. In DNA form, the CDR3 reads TGTGCCATCAGTGGAAGGGGCGACGAGCAGTACTTC.